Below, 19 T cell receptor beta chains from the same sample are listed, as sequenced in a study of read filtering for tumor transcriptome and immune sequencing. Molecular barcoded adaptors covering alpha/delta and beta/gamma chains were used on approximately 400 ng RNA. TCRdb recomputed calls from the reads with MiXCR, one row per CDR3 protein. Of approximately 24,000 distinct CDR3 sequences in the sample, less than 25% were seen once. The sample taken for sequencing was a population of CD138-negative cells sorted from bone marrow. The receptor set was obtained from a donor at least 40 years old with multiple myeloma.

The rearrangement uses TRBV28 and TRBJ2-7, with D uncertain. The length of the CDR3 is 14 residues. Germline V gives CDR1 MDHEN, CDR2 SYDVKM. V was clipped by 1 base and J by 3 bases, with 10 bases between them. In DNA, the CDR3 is TGTGCCAGCAGTTTATTAAGTGAAAGCTACGAGCAGTACTTC. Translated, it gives CASSLLSESYEQYF.

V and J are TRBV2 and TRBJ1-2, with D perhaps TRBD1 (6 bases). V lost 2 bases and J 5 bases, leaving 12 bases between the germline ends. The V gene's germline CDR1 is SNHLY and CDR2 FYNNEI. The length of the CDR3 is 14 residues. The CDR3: CASSELGAGYGYTF. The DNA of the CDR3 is TGTGCCAGCAGTGAATTGGGGGCTGGATATGGCTACACCTTC. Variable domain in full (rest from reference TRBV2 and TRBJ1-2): EPEVTQTPSHQVTQMGQEVILRCVPISNHLYFYWYRQILGQKVEFLVSFYNNEISEKSEIFDDQFSVERPDGSNFTLKIRSTKLEDSAMYFCASSELGAGYGYTFGSGTRLTVV.

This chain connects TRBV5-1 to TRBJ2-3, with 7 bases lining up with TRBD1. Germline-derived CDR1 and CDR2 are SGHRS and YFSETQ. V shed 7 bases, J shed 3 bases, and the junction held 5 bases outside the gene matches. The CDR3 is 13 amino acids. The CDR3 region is CASGSGGTDTQYF. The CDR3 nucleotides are TGCGCCAGCGGGTCAGGGGGTACAGATACGCAGTATTTT.

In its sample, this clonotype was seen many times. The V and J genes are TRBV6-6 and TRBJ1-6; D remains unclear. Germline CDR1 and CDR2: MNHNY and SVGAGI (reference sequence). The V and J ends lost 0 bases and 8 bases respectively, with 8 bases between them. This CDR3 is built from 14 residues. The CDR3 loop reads CASSYSRRDSPLHF. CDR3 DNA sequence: TGTGCCAGCAGTTACTCGAGAAGAGATTCACCCCTCCACTTT.

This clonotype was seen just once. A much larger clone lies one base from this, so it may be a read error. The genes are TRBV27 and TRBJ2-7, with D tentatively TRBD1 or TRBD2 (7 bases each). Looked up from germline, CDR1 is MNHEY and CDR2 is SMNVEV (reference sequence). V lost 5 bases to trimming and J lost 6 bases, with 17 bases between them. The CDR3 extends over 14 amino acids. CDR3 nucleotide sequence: TGTGCCAGCAGTCCAGGGGGGGGAAGGGGCGAGCAGTACTTC. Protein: CASSPGGGRGEQYF.

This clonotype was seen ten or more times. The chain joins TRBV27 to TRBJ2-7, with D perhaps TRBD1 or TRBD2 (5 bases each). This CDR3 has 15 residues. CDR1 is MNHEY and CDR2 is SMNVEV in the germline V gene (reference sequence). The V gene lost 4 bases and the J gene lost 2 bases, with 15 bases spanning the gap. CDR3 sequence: CASSSGTVAPYEQYF. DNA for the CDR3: TGTGCCAGCAGTTCTGGGACCGTAGCACCCTACGAGCAGTACTTC.

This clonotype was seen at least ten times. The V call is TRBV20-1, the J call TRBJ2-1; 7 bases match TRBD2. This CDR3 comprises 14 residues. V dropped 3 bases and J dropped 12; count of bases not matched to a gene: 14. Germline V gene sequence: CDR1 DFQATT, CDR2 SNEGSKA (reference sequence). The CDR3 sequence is CSARYSGEIMTQFF. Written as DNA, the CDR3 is TGCAGTGCTAGGTACAGCGGGGAGATAATGACGCAGTTCTTC.

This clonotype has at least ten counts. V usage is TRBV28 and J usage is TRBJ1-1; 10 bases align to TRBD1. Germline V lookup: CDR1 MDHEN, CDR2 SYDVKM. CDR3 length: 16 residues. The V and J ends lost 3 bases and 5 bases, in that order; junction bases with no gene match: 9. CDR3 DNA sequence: TGTGCCAGCAGTTTGGCGACAGGGGGCTCCCATACTGAAGCTTTCTTT. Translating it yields CASSLATGGSHTEAFF.

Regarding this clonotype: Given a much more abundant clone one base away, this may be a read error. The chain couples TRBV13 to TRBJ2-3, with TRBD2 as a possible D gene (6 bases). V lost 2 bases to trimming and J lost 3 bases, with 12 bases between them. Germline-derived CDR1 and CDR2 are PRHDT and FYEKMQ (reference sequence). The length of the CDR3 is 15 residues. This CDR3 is CASSLRRGETDTQYF. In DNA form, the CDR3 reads TGTGCCAGCAGCTTAAGGCGGGGAGAAACAGATACGCAGTATTTT. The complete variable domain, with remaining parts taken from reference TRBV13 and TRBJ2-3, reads AAGVIQSPRHLIKEKRETATLKCYPIPRHDTVYWYQQGPGQDPQFLISFYEKMQSDKGSIPDRFSAQQFSDYHSELNMSSLELGDSALYFCASSLRRGETDTQYFGPGTRLTVL.

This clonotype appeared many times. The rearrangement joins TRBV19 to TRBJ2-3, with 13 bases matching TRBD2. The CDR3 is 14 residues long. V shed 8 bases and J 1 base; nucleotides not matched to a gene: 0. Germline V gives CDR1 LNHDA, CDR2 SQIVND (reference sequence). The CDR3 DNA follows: TGTGCCAGTGGGACTAGCGGGGGCACAGATACGCAGTATTTT. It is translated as CASGTSGGTDTQYF.

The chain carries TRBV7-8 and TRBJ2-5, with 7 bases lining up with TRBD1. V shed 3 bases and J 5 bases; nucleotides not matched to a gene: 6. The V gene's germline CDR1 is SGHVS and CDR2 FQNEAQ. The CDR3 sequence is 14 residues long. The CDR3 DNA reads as TGTGCCAGCAGCTTCACCGGCAGGGGGGAGACCCAGTACTTC. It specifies CASSFTGRGETQYF.

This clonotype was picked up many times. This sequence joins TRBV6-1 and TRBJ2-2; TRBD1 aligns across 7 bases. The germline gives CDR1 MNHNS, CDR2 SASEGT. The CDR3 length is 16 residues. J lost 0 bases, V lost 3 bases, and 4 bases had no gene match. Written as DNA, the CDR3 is TGTGCCAGCAGTGACGGAGGACAGGCGAACACCGGGGAGCTGTTTTTT. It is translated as CASSDGGQANTGELFF.

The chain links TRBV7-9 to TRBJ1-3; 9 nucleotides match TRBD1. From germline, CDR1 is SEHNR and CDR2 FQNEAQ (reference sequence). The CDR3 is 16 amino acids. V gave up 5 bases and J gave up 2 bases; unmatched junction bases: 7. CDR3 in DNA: TGTGCCAGCAGCCCCCCCGGGACAGGGACTGGAAACACCATATATTTT. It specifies CASSPPGTGTGNTIYF.

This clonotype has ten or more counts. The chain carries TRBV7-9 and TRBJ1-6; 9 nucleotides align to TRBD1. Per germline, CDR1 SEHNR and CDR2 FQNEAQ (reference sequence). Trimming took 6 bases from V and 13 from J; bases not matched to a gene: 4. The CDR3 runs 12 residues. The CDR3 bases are TGTGCCAGCAGTAATGGACAGGGGCCCCTCCACTTT. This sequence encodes CASSNGQGPLHF.

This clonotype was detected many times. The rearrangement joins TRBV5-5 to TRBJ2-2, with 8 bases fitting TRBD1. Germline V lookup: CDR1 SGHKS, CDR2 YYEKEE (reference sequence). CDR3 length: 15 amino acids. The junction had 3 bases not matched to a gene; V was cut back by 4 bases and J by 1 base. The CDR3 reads CASSAGGGNTGELFF. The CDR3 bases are TGTGCCAGCAGCGCAGGGGGCGGGAACACCGGGGAGCTGTTTTTT.

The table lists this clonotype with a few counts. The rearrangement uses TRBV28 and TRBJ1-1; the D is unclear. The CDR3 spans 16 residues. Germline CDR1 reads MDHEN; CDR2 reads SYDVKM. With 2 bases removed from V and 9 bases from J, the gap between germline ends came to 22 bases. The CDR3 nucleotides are TGTGCCAGCAGTTTACCAGCAGGACTCCCTTTAGAGAAAGCTTTCTTT. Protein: CASSLPAGLPLEKAFF.

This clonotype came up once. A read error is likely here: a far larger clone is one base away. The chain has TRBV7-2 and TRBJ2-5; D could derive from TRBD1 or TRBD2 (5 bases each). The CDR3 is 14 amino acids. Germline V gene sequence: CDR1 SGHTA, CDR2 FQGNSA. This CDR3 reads CASSLTGRQESQYF. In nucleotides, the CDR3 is TGTGCCAGCAGCTTAACGGGACGGCAAGAGTCCCAGTACTTC.

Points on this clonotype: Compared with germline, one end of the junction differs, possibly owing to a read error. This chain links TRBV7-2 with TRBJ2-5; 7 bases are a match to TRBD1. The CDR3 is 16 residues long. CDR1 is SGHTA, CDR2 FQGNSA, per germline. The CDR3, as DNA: TGTGCCAGCACCTTAGATAGGGGGCTCATGGAGGAGACCCAGTACTTC. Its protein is CASTLDRGLMEETQYF.

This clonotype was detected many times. The CDR3 loop is CASSRTGTQNTGELFF. DNA for the CDR3: TGTGCCAGCAGTCGAACCGGGACACAGAACACCGGGGAGCTGTTTTTT. The J gene is TRBJ2-2, the V gene TRBV11-2; D perhaps matches TRBD1 (6 bases). The CDR3 runs to 16 residues. Germline V gene data show CDR1 as SGHAT and CDR2 as FQNNGV. V was trimmed by 6 bases and J by 1 base, leaving 15 bases between them. The variable domain in full, completed from reference TRBV11-2 and TRBJ2-2, reads EAGVAQSPRYKIIEKRQSVAFWCNPISGHATLYWYQQILGQGPKLLIQFQNNGVVDDSQLPKDRFSAERLKGVDSTLKIQPAKLEDSAVYLCASSRTGTQNTGELFFGEGSRLTVL.